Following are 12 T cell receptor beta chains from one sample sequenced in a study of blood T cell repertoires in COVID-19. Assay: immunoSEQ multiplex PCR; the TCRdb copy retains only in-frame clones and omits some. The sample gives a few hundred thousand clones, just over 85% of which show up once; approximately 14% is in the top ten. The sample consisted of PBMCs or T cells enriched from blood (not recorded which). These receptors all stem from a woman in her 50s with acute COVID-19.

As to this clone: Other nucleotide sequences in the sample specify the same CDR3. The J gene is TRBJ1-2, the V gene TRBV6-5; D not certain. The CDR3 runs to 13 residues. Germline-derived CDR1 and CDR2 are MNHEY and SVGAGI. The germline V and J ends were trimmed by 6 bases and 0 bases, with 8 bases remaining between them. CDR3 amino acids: CASRADTNYGYTF. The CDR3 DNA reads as TGTGCCAGCAGGGCGGATACTAACTATGGCTACACCTTC.

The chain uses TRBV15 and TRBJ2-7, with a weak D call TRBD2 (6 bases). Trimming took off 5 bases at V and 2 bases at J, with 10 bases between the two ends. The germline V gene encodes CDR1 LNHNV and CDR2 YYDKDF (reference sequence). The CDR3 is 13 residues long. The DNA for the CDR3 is TGTGCCACCAGCGGTGGGGGGACCTACGAGCAGTACTTC. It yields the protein CATSGGGTYEQYF.

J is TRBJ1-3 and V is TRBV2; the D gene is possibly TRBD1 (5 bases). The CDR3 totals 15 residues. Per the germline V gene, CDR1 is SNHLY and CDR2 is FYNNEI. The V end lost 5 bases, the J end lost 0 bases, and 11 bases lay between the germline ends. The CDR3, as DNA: TGTGCCAGCAGTCCCCAGGGACTCTCTGGAAACACCATATATTTT. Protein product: CASSPQGLSGNTIYF.

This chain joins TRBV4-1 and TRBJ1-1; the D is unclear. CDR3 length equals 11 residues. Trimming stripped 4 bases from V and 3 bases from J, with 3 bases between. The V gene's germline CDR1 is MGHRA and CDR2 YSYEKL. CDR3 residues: CASSRDTEAFF. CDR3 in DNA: TGCGCCAGCAGCCGAGACACTGAAGCTTTCTTT.

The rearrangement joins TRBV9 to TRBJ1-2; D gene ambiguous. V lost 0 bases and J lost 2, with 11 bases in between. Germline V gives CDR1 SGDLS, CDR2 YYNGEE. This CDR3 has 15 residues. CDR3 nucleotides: TGTGCCAGCAGCGTAGGTCTCGAGTCAAACTATGGCTACACCTTC. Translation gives CASSVGLESNYGYTF. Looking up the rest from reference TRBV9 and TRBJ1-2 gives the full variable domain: DSGVTQTPKHLITATGQRVTLRCSPRSGDLSVYWYQQSLDQGLQFLIQYYNGEERAKGNILERFSAQQFPDLHSELNLSSLELGDSALYFCASSVGLESNYGYTFGSGTRLTVV.

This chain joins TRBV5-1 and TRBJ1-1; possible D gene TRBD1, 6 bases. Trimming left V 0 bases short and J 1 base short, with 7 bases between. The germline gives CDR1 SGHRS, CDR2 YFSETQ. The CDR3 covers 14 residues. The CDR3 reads CASSLVRGNTEAFF. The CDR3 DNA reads TGCGCCAGCAGCTTGGTCAGGGGGAACACTGAAGCTTTCTTT.

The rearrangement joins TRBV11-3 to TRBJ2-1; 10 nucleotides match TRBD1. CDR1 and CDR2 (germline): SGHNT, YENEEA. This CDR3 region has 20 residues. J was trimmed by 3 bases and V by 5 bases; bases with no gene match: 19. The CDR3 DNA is TGTGCCAGCAGCCGGGGCCCCTCTCTTCCGGGACAGGGGTACTACAATGAGCAGTTCTTC. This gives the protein CASSRGPSLPGQGYYNEQFF.

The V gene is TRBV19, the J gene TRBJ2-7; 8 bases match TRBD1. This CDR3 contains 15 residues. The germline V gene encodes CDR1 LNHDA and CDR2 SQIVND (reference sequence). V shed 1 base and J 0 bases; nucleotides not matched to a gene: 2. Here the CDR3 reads CASSIAGQVSYEQYF. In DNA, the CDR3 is TGTGCCAGTAGTATAGCGGGACAGGTCTCCTACGAGCAGTACTTC.

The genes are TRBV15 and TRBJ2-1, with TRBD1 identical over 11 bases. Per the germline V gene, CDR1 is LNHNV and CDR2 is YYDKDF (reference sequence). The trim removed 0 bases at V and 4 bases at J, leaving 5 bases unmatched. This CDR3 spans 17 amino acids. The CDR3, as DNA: TGTGCCACCAGCAGAGATACGGGGACAGGGGGGTACAATGAGCAGTTCTTC. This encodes CATSRDTGTGGYNEQFF.

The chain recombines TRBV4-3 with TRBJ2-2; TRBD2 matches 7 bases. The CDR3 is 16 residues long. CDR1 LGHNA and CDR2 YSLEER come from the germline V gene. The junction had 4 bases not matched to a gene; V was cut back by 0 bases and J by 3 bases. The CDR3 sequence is CASSQDSGLHTGELFF. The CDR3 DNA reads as TGCGCCAGCAGCCAAGATTCGGGACTACACACCGGGGAGCTGTTTTTT.

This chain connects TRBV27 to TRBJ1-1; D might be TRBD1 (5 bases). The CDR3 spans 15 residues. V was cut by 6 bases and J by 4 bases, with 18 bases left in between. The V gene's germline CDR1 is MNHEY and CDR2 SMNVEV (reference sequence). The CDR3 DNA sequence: TGTGCCAGCAGCCCCGGTGGGGCTTGGGGCACTGAAGCTTTCTTT. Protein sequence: CASSPGGAWGTEAFF.

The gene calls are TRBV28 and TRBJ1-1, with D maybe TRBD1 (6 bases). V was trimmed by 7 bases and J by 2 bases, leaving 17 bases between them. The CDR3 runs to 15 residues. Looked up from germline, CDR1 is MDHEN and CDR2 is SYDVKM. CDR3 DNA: TGTGCCAGCATCGTGACAGGCTTGCGAAACACTGAAGCTTTCTTT. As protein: CASIVTGLRNTEAFF.